Listed below are T cell receptor beta chains from one sample, sequenced in a study of monozygotic twins with inflammatory bowel disease. Reprocessing the 5' RACE reads, TCRdb reports a single entry for every CDR3 protein and omits DNA. The sample totals a few hundred thousand distinct CDR3 sequences. Sample: blood. The receptors here all came from a human donor with ulcerative colitis or Crohn's disease, or a healthy co-twin of an affected twin (not recorded which). CDR3s include the opening cysteine and the closing phenylalanine or tryptophan. Each record gives: J gene, V gene, CDR3 protein.

TRBJ1-2,TRBV19,CASSIGRTGYGYTF
TRBJ2-3,TRBV19,CATAPGSSTDTQYF
TRBJ1-1,TRBV28,CASRLIRGSIAEAFF
TRBJ2-5,TRBV19,CVSSSFGQGGRPTKSETQYF
TRBJ2-2,TRBV7-2,CASRGTSGGTGELFF
TRBJ2-1,TRBV6-1,CAIGASGGHEQFF
TRBJ1-1,TRBV7-2,CASSLGQVYTEAFF
TRBJ2-7,TRBV5-1,CASGPDGPYEQYF
TRBJ1-5,TRBV13,CASSLQGENSNQPQHF
TRBJ1-5,TRBV5-5,CASSLGFRSNQPQHF
TRBJ2-3,TRBV20-1,CSATHRHRHTTDTQYF
TRBJ2-7,TRBV13,CASRLAGDSYEQYF
TRBJ2-1,TRBV18,CASSPGLAGGPSHNEQFF
TRBJ2-1,TRBV20-1,CSANDERVYNEQFF
TRBJ1-6,TRBV2,CASSEFPGGYSPLHF
TRBJ2-3,TRBV5-5,CASSLGARGTDTQYF
TRBJ1-5,TRBV12-3/TRBV12-4,CASSFGLTNQPQHF
TRBJ2-3,TRBV24-1,CATSDRGGNTQYF
TRBJ2-3,TRBV11-2,CASSPFLAPDTQYF
TRBJ2-1,TRBV11-2,CASSFPGLSSYNEQFF
TRBJ1-2,TRBV7-8,CASSLSRVDGYTF
TRBJ1-3,TRBV11-2,CASSPPGLNTIYF
TRBJ1-5,TRBV10-3,CAISRSRTGSGLGNQPQHF
TRBJ2-1,TRBV15,CATSRGGFRGAYDEQFF
TRBJ2-5,TRBV12-3/TRBV12-4,CASSFGDAETQYF
TRBJ2-7,TRBV19,CAIKCRKFYEQYF
TRBJ2-7,TRBV12-3/TRBV12-4,CASRGGTGGIPEQYF
TRBJ2-3,TRBV7-2,CASSLVVAGSSDTQYF
TRBJ1-2,TRBV10-3,CAITSTDRVYGYTF
TRBJ2-3,TRBV19,CASSRRGGTTDTQYF
TRBJ2-5,TRBV7-2,CASSQGPTRGETQYF
TRBJ1-6,TRBV12-3/TRBV12-4,CASSSSPLGGRRSPLHF
TRBJ2-1,TRBV9,CASSPRGGRSTYNEQFF
TRBJ1-2,TRBV12-3/TRBV12-4,CASSFSGKDGYTF
TRBJ2-7,TRBV19,CASSLYTGTGLEEQYF
TRBJ2-1,TRBV7-2,CASSLGGGKQFF
TRBJ1-1,TRBV19,CASSILGEVNTEAFF
TRBJ1-1,TRBV19,CASSRTGQVLAEAFF
TRBJ2-5,TRBV7-2,CASSIKSETQYF
TRBJ1-2,TRBV5-1,CASSLGWTNYGYTF
TRBJ2-7,TRBV10-3,CAISGESDEQYF
TRBJ2-5,TRBV10-3,CAISEGQGKETQYF
TRBJ1-1,TRBV12-3/TRBV12-4,CASSITENTEAFF
TRBJ1-1,TRBV12-3/TRBV12-4,CASTREGERGTEAFF
TRBJ2-5,TRBV27,CASSFWGSQETQYF
TRBJ2-5,TRBV3-1,CASSHLVSQETQYF
TRBJ2-5,TRBV18,CASSQYWTEETQYF
TRBJ1-1,TRBV11-1,CASTSYSGTGSSNTEAFF
TRBJ1-1,TRBV12-3/TRBV12-4,CASSFKRSTEAFF
TRBJ2-2,TRBV4-2,CASSQGSLLTANTGELFF
TRBJ2-1,TRBV9,CASSEGSVSYHEQFF
TRBJ2-2,TRBV25-1,CASSEQREVVGELFF
TRBJ2-1,TRBV7-9,CASFRAKGSYNEQFF
TRBJ2-7,TRBV5-6,CASTPGYGLVYEQYF
TRBJ2-1,TRBV7-3,CASSQTPGYEQFF
TRBJ2-5,TRBV7-2,CASRNGGGQEWTQYF
TRBJ1-2,TRBV27,CASSRKQGDYGYTF
TRBJ2-1,TRBV6-6,CASSSGPGHNEQFF
TRBJ1-1,TRBV18,CASSPLPGADTEAFF